The rows below give T cell receptor beta chains drawn from one sample of a study of early T cells in non-severe SARS-CoV-2 infection. MiXCR, applied by TCRdb to the 5' RACE reads, yields one record per CDR3 protein. The sample holds fewer than 85,000 distinct CDR3 sequences, 8.5% to 10% seen once. The sequencing input was whole blood. These receptors all come from an adult who was a healthcare worker with PCR-confirmed SARS-CoV-2 infection or an uninfected control (not recorded which). The CDR3 runs from the conserved cysteine through the conserved F or W. D genes are given only for firm matches. A row's size may be missing; if present it is once, few, many or a size class.

TRBV5-4,TRBD2,TRBJ2-3,many,CASSYSGTSGRADTDTQYF,TGTGCCAGCAGCTACTCCGGGACTAGCGGGAGGGCCGACACAGATACGCAGTATTTT
TRBV2,-,TRBJ2-3,few,CASSQRSMGDTQYF,TGTGCCAGCAGCCAGAGGTCGATGGGGGATACGCAGTATTTT
TRBV13,-,TRBJ2-1,many,CASSGVARSSAISEQFF,TGTGCCAGCAGTGGGGTCGCGAGGTCTAGCGCTATCAGTGAGCAGTTCTTC
TRBV5-1,TRBD1,TRBJ2-3,-,CASSTDRGTDTQYF,TGCGCCAGCAGCACGGACAGGGGCACAGATACGCAGTATTTT
TRBV29-1,TRBD2,TRBJ2-5,many,CSVVPLAGVGETQYF,TGCAGCGTTGTACCTCTAGCGGGAGTGGGAGAGACCCAGTACTTC
TRBV6-2/TRBV6-3,-,TRBJ2-1,many,CASSYAPNEQFF,TGTGCCAGCAGTTACGCACCGAATGAGCAGTTCTTC
TRBV5-1,-,TRBJ1-1,many,CASSFGGTEAFF,TGCGCCAGCAGCTTCGGGGGCACTGAAGCTTTCTTT
TRBV6-1,-,TRBJ1-5,many,CASSESPRGQPQHF,TGTGCCAGCAGTGAAAGTCCCAGGGGTCAGCCCCAGCATTTT
TRBV20-1,TRBD1,TRBJ1-1,-,CSASLGQGEAFF,TGCAGTGCTAGCCTGGGACAGGGTGAAGCTTTCTTT
TRBV7-9,-,TRBJ2-2,-,CASSLEMGNTGELFF,TGTGCCAGCAGCTTAGAGATGGGGAACACCGGGGAGCTGTTTTTT
TRBV4-1,-,TRBJ2-1,few,CASSQVHNEQFF,TGCGCCAGCAGCCAAGTCCACAATGAGCAGTTCTTC
TRBV7-3,-,TRBJ2-1,many,CASSLTRDYNEQFF,TGTGCCAGCAGCTTAACCCGGGACTACAATGAGCAGTTCTTC
TRBV3-1,TRBD2,TRBJ2-7,many,CASSQDLGLAGSEQYF,TGTGCCAGCAGCCAAGATTTAGGACTAGCGGGATCCGAGCAGTACTTC
TRBV7-2,-,TRBJ2-2,many,CASSLVGRELFF,TGTGCCAGCAGCTTAGTAGGGAGGGAGCTGTTTTTT
TRBV10-2,-,TRBJ2-5,many,CASSGIQETQYF,TGCGCCAGCAGTGGGATTCAAGAGACCCAGTACTTC
TRBV25-1,-,TRBJ2-7,few,CASSPNPDRFRRASEQYF,TGTGCCAGCAGTCCGAACCCCGACAGATTTAGGAGGGCTTCCGAGCAGTACTTC
TRBV12-3/TRBV12-4,-,TRBJ2-2,few,CASRGTWGAGELFF,TGTGCCAGCAGGGGTACCTGGGGAGCCGGGGAGCTGTTTTTT
TRBV12-3/TRBV12-4,-,TRBJ2-2,once,CASSFRNTGELFF,TGTGCCAGCAGTTTCCGTAACACCGGGGAGCTGTTTTTT
TRBV25-1,-,TRBJ2-7,few,CASVEGSGHQQYF,TGTGCCAGCGTAGAGGGTAGCGGCCACCAGCAGTACTTC
TRBV6-1,TRBD2,TRBJ2-1,many,CASSVFLGTSGRSSYNEQFF,TGTGCCAGCAGTGTCTTCCTCGGGACTAGCGGGAGGAGCTCCTACAATGAGCAGTTCTTC
TRBV20-1,-,TRBJ1-4,-,CSARPAGEKLFF,TGCAGTGCTAGACCTGCGGGAGAAAAACTGTTTTTT
TRBV5-1,-,TRBJ1-2,many,CASSLDREGEGYTF,TGCGCCAGCAGCTTGGATAGGGAAGGGGAAGGCTACACCTTC
TRBV10-3,TRBD2,TRBJ2-5,few,CAISPGLAEQETQYF,TGTGCCATCAGTCCGGGACTAGCGGAACAAGAGACCCAGTACTTC
TRBV28,-,TRBJ2-2,few,CASSYRQYTGELFF,TGTGCCAGCAGTTACCGACAGTACACCGGGGAGCTGTTTTTT
TRBV25-1,-,TRBJ1-1,few,CASSERQVSEAFF,TGTGCCAGCAGTGAACGACAGGTTTCTGAAGCTTTCTTT